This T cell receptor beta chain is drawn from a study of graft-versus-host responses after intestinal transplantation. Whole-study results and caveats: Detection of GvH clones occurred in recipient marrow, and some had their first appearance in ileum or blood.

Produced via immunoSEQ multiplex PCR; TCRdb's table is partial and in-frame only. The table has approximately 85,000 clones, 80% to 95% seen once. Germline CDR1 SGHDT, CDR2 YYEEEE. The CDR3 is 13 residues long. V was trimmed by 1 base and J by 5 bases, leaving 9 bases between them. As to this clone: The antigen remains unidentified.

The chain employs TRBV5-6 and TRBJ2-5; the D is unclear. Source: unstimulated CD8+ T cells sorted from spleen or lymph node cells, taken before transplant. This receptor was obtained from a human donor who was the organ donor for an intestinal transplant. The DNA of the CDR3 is TGTGCCAGCAGCTTGAGACTTTTGGAGACCCAGTACTTC. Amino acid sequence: CASSLRLLETQYF.